The 31 T cell receptor beta chains below all came from one sample that was sequenced in a study of shared clonotypes between healthy human individuals. Profiled with immunoSEQ multiplex PCR; TCRdb holds only in-frame clones, not every one. The sample comprises 2.5 million or so clones, more than 90% of which are singletons, and around 0.15% rests with the top ten. The specimen sequenced was naive CD4+ T cells sorted from blood. This sample's subset: CD45RA+ positively selected. All receptors derive from a man between 18 and 29 years old in good health.

This clone was counted a single time. The same CDR3 is also encoded by other DNA sequences in this sample. The chain carries TRBV6-5 and TRBJ1-2; maybe TRBD1 (5 bases). This CDR3 region has 13 residues. V lost 6 bases, J lost 3 bases, and 11 bases lay in between. Germline loops: CDR1 MNHEY, CDR2 SVGAGI. CDR3 residues: CASSRGGDYGYTF. The CDR3 nucleotides are TGTGCCAGCAGCCGCGGGGGGGACTATGGCTACACCTTC.

This clone was counted only a few times. J is TRBJ1-5 and V is TRBV30; 10 bases fit TRBD1. Losses at the gene ends were 0 bases for V and 7 bases for J; bases not matched to a gene: 3. The CDR3 has 14 residues. CDR1 and CDR2 (germline): GTSNPN, SVGIG (reference sequence). The CDR3 coding sequence is TGTGCCTGGAGTGTAGGGACAGGGGAGCAGCCCCAGCATTTT. Amino acids: CAWSVGTGEQPQHF.

This chain uses TRBV30 with TRBJ1-4; TRBD1 might be the D (5 bases). This CDR3 spans 16 amino acids. V shed 3 bases and J shed 0 bases, with 14 bases lying between them. Per the germline V gene, CDR1 is GTSNPN and CDR2 is SVGIG (reference sequence). In DNA, the CDR3 is TGTGCCTGGAGAACAGGATTAGTTGCAACTAATGAAAAACTGTTTTTT. Protein sequence: CAWRTGLVATNEKLFF.

V is TRBV19 and J is TRBJ1-5; 9 bases are shared with TRBD1. Germline CDR1 and CDR2: LNHDA and SQIVND (reference sequence). With 5 bases clipped from V and 0 bases from J, the junction kept 5 bases outside the gene matches. The CDR3 consists of 16 residues. CDR3: CASSPTGGYSNQPQHF. The DNA for the CDR3 is TGTGCCAGTAGTCCGACAGGGGGTTATAGCAATCAGCCCCAGCATTTT.

V gene TRBV5-1 combines with J gene TRBJ2-5; D may be TRBD1 or TRBD2 (5 bases each). The V end lost 0 bases, the J end lost 1 base, and 10 bases lay between the germline ends. CDR1 SGHRS and CDR2 YFSETQ come from the germline V gene. The CDR3 runs 15 residues. The CDR3 DNA reads TGCGCCAGCAGCTTGGCCAAGGGGACCCAAGAGACCCAGTACTTC. It yields the protein CASSLAKGTQETQYF.

Comment on this clone: The identical CDR3 is also encoded by other nucleotide sequences in the sample. The chain recombines TRBV20-1 with TRBJ2-5, with D uncertain. The CDR3 spans 11 residues. Trimming stripped 5 bases from V and 5 bases from J, with 9 bases between. Per the germline V gene, CDR1 is DFQATT and CDR2 is SNEGSKA (reference sequence). The DNA for the CDR3 is TGCAGTGCTCTGAGTGGGGAGACCCAGTACTTC. Translation: CSALSGETQYF.

CDR3 region: CASSESGGASEQYF. The CDR3 coding sequence is TGCGCCAGCAGTGAAAGCGGGGGGGCCAGCGAGCAGTACTTC. The genes are TRBV10-1 and TRBJ2-7; 10 bases are shared with TRBD2. The CDR3 totals 14 residues. In germline, CDR1 is WNHNN, CDR2 SYGVQD (reference sequence). V lost 3 bases to trimming and J lost 6 bases; unmatched junction nucleotides: 5.

This chain joins TRBV7-8 and TRBJ1-5; 12 bases agree with TRBD1. The V and J ends lost 5 bases and 6 bases, in that order; junction bases with no gene match: 5. CDR3 length: 15 amino acids. Germline loops: CDR1 SGHVS, CDR2 FQNEAQ. The CDR3 coding sequence is TGTGCCAGCAGCCAGCCGGGACAGGGGGCTCAGCCCCAGCATTTT. This sequence encodes CASSQPGQGAQPQHF.

V gene TRBV6-1 combines with J gene TRBJ2-3; no clear D. Trimming took 5 bases from V and 5 from J, leaving 8 bases between them. The V gene's germline CDR1 is MNHNS and CDR2 SASEGT. CDR3 length equals 12 residues. Here the CDR3 DNA reads TGTGCCAGCAGTTCCTTAGGAGATACGCAGTATTTT. Encoded protein: CASSSLGDTQYF.

The chain combines TRBV7-6 with TRBJ2-5; TRBD2 matches 8 bases. V lost 4 bases and J lost 10; bases outside the gene matches: 5. The CDR3 loop spans 12 amino acids. Germline V gene data show CDR1 as SGHVS and CDR2 as FNYEAQ. The CDR3: CASSSGGAGQYF. CDR3 in DNA: TGTGCCAGCAGCTCCGGGGGGGCCGGCCAGTACTTC.

The chain links TRBV10-3 to TRBJ2-7; 11 positions agree with TRBD1. Germline CDR1 is ENHRY and CDR2 is SYGVKD. This CDR3 is 16 amino acids long. Trimming at V came to 6 bases and at J to 3 bases, leaving 10 bases not matched to a gene. Here the CDR3 DNA reads TGTGCCATCAGCGAAGGTGGGACAGGGGGTTTCTACGAGCAGTACTTC. As protein: CAISEGGTGGFYEQYF.

The V call is TRBV11-3, the J call TRBJ2-7, with 7 nucleotides matching TRBD2. The CDR3 runs to 12 residues. The V gene's germline CDR1 is SGHNT and CDR2 YENEEA. J gave up 12 bases and V 3 bases, and 8 bases lay outside the gene matches. The DNA for the CDR3 is TGTGCCAGCAGCTTCTGCGGGGGTGGTTGGTACTTC. The encoded protein is CASSFCGGGWYF. The full variable domain, its missing parts supplied by reference TRBV11-3 and TRBJ2-7, is EAGVVQSPRYKIIEKKQPVAFWCNPISGHNTLYWYLQNLGQGPELLIRYENEEAVDDSQLPKDRFSAERLKGVDSTLKIQPAELGDSAVYLCASSFCGGGWYFGPGTRLTVT.

This clone was counted a few times. Additional DNA sequences in this sample encode the identical CDR3. The rearrangement joins TRBV2 to TRBJ1-1; D is undetermined. With 4 bases removed from V and 1 base from J, the gap between germline ends came to 4 bases. The CDR3 sequence is 12 residues long. From germline, CDR1 is SNHLY and CDR2 FYNNEI. CDR3: CASSGRNTEAFF. The CDR3 bases are TGTGCCAGCAGTGGAAGGAACACTGAAGCTTTCTTT.

The chain carries TRBV9 and TRBJ2-2, with D perhaps TRBD2 (5 bases). V gave up 0 bases and J gave up 7 bases, with 13 bases separating them. The CDR3 spans 15 residues. Germline loops: CDR1 SGDLS, CDR2 YYNGEE. The DNA of the CDR3 is TGTGCCAGCAGCGTAGGGACTTTTAACGGCGGGGAGCTGTTTTTT. Its translation: CASSVGTFNGGELFF. The full variable domain, with the rest looked up from reference TRBV9 and TRBJ2-2, is DSGVTQTPKHLITATGQRVTLRCSPRSGDLSVYWYQQSLDQGLQFLIQYYNGEERAKGNILERFSAQQFPDLHSELNLSSLELGDSALYFCASSVGTFNGGELFFGEGSRLTVL.

This clone turned up a few times. Other DNA sequences in this sample translate to the same CDR3. V usage is TRBV9 and J usage is TRBJ2-1; no reliable D call. The CDR3 has 11 amino acids. The germline V and J ends were trimmed by 0 bases and 5 bases, with 0 bases remaining between them. Germline lookup yields CDR1 SGDLS and CDR2 YYNGEE. DNA of the CDR3: TGTGCCAGCAGCGTAGACAATGAGCAGTTCTTC. It is translated as CASSVDNEQFF.

V usage is TRBV5-1 and J usage is TRBJ2-2, with 11 bases lining up with TRBD2. This CDR3 contains 16 residues. V lost 5 bases to trimming and J lost 4 bases; unmatched junction nucleotides: 7. Germline V gene sequence: CDR1 SGHRS, CDR2 YFSETQ. CDR3 amino acids: CASRHSLAGVTGELFF. The CDR3 DNA reads as TGCGCCAGCAGACACTCACTAGCGGGGGTCACCGGGGAGCTGTTTTTT.

The chain carries TRBV7-2 and TRBJ2-7, with D hard to call. Germline lookup yields CDR1 SGHTA and CDR2 FQGNSA. There are 13 residues in the CDR3. V lost 3 bases, J lost 2 bases, and 8 bases lay in between. CDR3 amino acids: CASSFPGTYEQYF. CDR3 sequence (DNA): TGTGCCAGCAGCTTTCCTGGGACCTACGAGCAGTACTTC. Complete variable domain (other parts from reference TRBV7-2 and TRBJ2-7): GAGVSQSPSNKVTEKGKDVELRCDPISGHTALYWYRQSLGQGLEFLIYFQGNSAPDKSGLPSDRFSAERTGGSVSTLTIQRTQQEDSAVYLCASSFPGTYEQYFGPGTRLTVT.

CDR3 DNA sequence: TGTGCCAGTAGTATAACCGGACAGGGGTGGTACGAGCAGTACTTC. It yields the protein CASSITGQGWYEQYF. This chain links TRBV19 with TRBJ2-7; 9 bases map to TRBD1. Germline V gene sequence: CDR1 LNHDA, CDR2 SQIVND (reference sequence). V lost 2 bases, J lost 4 bases, and 6 bases stayed unmatched. This CDR3 contains 15 residues. Drawing the rest from reference TRBV19 and TRBJ2-7, the complete variable domain is DGGITQSPKYLFRKEGQNVTLSCEQNLNHDAMYWYRQDPGQGLRLIYYSQIVNDFQKGDIAEGYSVSREKKESFPLTVTSAQKNPTAFYLCASSITGQGWYEQYFGPGTRLTVT.

The V call is TRBV5-1, the J call TRBJ1-4, with D unclear. Trimming removed 4 bases from V and 7 bases from J, with 17 bases in between. The CDR3 has 15 amino acids. Germline V gene sequence: CDR1 SGHRS, CDR2 YFSETQ. This chain's CDR3 is CASSPLEGGGEKLFF. The CDR3 bases are TGCGCCAGCAGCCCCCTTGAGGGCGGCGGTGAAAAACTGTTTTTT.

The chain couples TRBV6-1 to TRBJ1-1, with D uncertain. V shed 2 bases and J shed 4 bases, with 11 bases lying between them. The CDR3 runs to 14 residues. Germline loops: CDR1 MNHNS, CDR2 SASEGT. The CDR3 spells CASSEIGQSTEAFF. CDR3 in DNA: TGTGCCAGCAGTGAAATAGGGCAGAGCACTGAAGCTTTCTTT.

V and J are TRBV27 and TRBJ2-1; 7 positions match TRBD2. Germline V CDR1 and CDR2: MNHEY, SMNVEV (reference sequence). The CDR3 consists of 15 residues. The V segment lost 6 bases and the J segment 2 bases; nucleotides outside the gene matches: 7. CDR3 residues: CASRLTSEPYNEQFF. DNA of the CDR3: TGTGCCAGCAGACTTACTAGCGAGCCCTACAATGAGCAGTTCTTC.

For this clone: A read error may explain this, as a much larger clone is one base away. This sample includes further DNA sequences coding for the same CDR3. The chain couples TRBV7-3 to TRBJ2-2; no reliable D call. The CDR3 has 12 residues. Trimming stripped 3 bases from V and 5 bases from J, with 4 bases between. Germline CDR1 SGHTA, CDR2 FQGTGA. DNA for the CDR3: TGTGCCAGCAGCTTTGGGACCGGGGAGCTGTTTTTT. It codes for CASSFGTGELFF.

Worth noting for this clone: The same CDR3 also results from other DNA sequences found in this sample. V and J are TRBV6-1 and TRBJ1-1; D is uncertain. This CDR3 contains 11 residues. V dropped 8 bases and J dropped 1 base, with 5 bases sitting between them. The germline V gene encodes CDR1 MNHNS and CDR2 SASEGT. The DNA for the CDR3 is TGTGCCAGCTCCAAGAACACTGAAGCTTTCTTT. Amino acids: CASSKNTEAFF.

This clone was detected once. This chain connects TRBV4-3 to TRBJ2-1; weak D call: TRBD2 (5 bases). The V end was cut by 4 bases, the J end by 9 bases, with 28 bases between. The CDR3 is 18 residues long. Per the germline V gene, CDR1 is LGHNA and CDR2 is YSLEER. The CDR3 nucleotides are TGCGCCAGCAGCCCGGCCCTACAGAGTCAGTATGGTCGGGGTGAGCAGTTCTTC. Its translation is CASSPALQSQYGRGEQFF.

The chain uses TRBV5-1 and TRBJ1-4; no reliable D call. Trimming removed 0 bases at V and 0 bases at J, with 6 bases between. Germline CDR1 and CDR2: SGHRS and YFSETQ. This CDR3 has 15 amino acids. The CDR3 DNA reads TGCGCCAGCAGCTTGGAGGAGTCAACTAATGAAAAACTGTTTTTT. It yields the protein CASSLEESTNEKLFF.

V and J are TRBV7-9 and TRBJ2-1; 13 nucleotides match TRBD2. The junction had 6 bases not matched to a gene; V was cut back by 5 bases and J by 8 bases. This CDR3 spans 15 amino acids. Looked up from germline, CDR1 is SEHNR and CDR2 is FQNEAQ (reference sequence). Here the CDR3 reads CASSVLAGGLYEQFF. CDR3 coding DNA: TGTGCCAGCAGCGTACTAGCGGGGGGGCTTTATGAGCAGTTCTTC.

The CDR3 loop is CASSGGNPPYNEQFF. CDR3 coding DNA: TGCGCCAGCAGCGGCGGTAATCCCCCCTACAATGAGCAGTTCTTC. J is TRBJ2-1 and V is TRBV4-3; D gene ambiguous. Per germline, CDR1 LGHNA and CDR2 YSLEER. Between the trimmed V and J ends, which lost 5 bases and 2 bases, there was a span of 13 bases. The CDR3 runs 15 residues.

This chain uses TRBV5-1 with TRBJ1-1, with a weak D call TRBD1 (6 bases). CDR3 size: 14 residues. The V end was cut by 1 base, the J end by 3 bases, with 10 bases between. Germline CDR1 reads SGHRS; CDR2 reads YFSETQ. CDR3 sequence: CASSLTGSDTEAFF. Written as DNA, the CDR3 is TGCGCCAGCAGCTTGACAGGGTCGGACACTGAAGCTTTCTTT.

V gene TRBV7-8 combines with J gene TRBJ2-7, with D unresolved. Germline V lookup: CDR1 SGHVS, CDR2 FQNEAQ. The CDR3 sequence is 12 residues long. V was clipped by 2 bases and J by 4 bases, with 6 bases between them. CDR3 sequence reads: CASSLSLYEQYF. Here the CDR3 DNA reads TGTGCCAGCAGCTTAAGTCTTTACGAGCAGTACTTC.

Note on this clone: Additional DNA sequences in this sample encode the identical CDR3. The genes are TRBV4-1 and TRBJ2-1, with D hard to call. With 0 bases removed from V and 10 bases from J, the gap between germline ends came to 4 bases. Germline CDR1 MGHRA, CDR2 YSYEKL. The CDR3 sequence is 11 residues long. CDR3 sequence reads: CASSQEGEQFF. The DNA for the CDR3 is TGCGCCAGCAGCCAAGAGGGGGAGCAGTTCTTC.

This rearrangement joins TRBV7-8 to TRBJ1-2; weak D call: TRBD1 (6 bases). Trimming cost V 4 bases and J 7 bases, with 16 bases left between them. This CDR3 spans 14 amino acids. Germline V lookup: CDR1 SGHVS, CDR2 FQNEAQ. The CDR3 spells CASSSRDTFGGYTF. CDR3 nucleotides: TGTGCCAGCAGCTCGCGGGACACCTTCGGTGGCTACACCTTC.